The T cell receptor (beta chain) described here comes from a study of shared clonotypes between healthy human individuals. Study-level findings and limits: Shared across several donors were around 4.7% of the naive CD4 clonotypes. Memory subsets generally showed lower estimated richness than naive subsets.

Here immunoSEQ multiplex PCR was the method, and the copy in TCRdb shows in-frame clones only, minus some. The sample lists some 2,500,000 clones, under 95% seen once, with 0.37% in the top ten. Note on this clone: What it binds is unknown. Other DNA sequences of this sample code for an identical CDR3.

With 2 bases removed from V and 4 bases from J, the gap between germline ends came to 9 bases. Germline lookup yields CDR1 MDHEN and CDR2 SYDVKM. CDR3 length equals 14 residues. There were no recent acute infections or vaccinations among the donors, who were healthy HIV-negative adults. Caucasian adults residing in Nashville, Tennessee made up all the donors. The sequence was collected from a man younger than 35 in good health. Some clones in this sample may be carry-over from other donors' samples. The rearrangement links TRBV28 to TRBJ1-5; D remains unclear. The sequencing sample was made of naive CD4+ T cells from PBMCs. Indicated subset: CD45RA+ positively selected. CDR3 sequence: CASSLSRGNQPQHF. The CDR3 nucleotides read TGTGCCAGCAGTTTAAGTCGGGGAAATCAGCCCCAGCATTTT.